This TCR beta chain is from a study of T cells in Graves' hyperthyroidism and ophthalmopathy. General observations from the study: Ophthalmopathy could be told apart from stable hyperthyroidism with a 13 V-J model. Most thyroid-expanded clonotypes above 0.001 were also found in blood.

Used for diagnoses were clinical symptoms, serum thyroxine and TRAb, thyroid ultrasound and orbital computed tomography. 9.5 to 10 ml fresh peripheral blood yielded the PBMCs. The TCR beta CDR3 regions underwent amplification using RNA transcripts as the source. The study used the HTBI primer set for a first-round RT-PCR of the TCR CDR3. One entry per CDR3 protein, called by TCRdb with MiXCR from the multiplex PCR reads. The repertoire has about 500,000 distinct CDR3 sequences, 15% to 20% of them found once; the top ten carry roughly 29%. About this clonotype itself: What it binds is not known.

The clonotype originates from a woman aged 25-40 years with Graves' ophthalmopathy. Sequences were obtained from blood.

DNA of the CDR3: TGTGCCAGCAGACCATACGACAATCAGCCCCAGCATTTT. Translating gives CASRPYDNQPQHF. The chain joins TRBV6-2 or TRBV6-3 to TRBJ1-5; D unclear. The germline V and J ends were trimmed by 6 bases and 3 bases, with 9 bases remaining between them. The length of the CDR3 is 13 residues. In germline, CDR1 is MNHEY, CDR2 SVGEGT.